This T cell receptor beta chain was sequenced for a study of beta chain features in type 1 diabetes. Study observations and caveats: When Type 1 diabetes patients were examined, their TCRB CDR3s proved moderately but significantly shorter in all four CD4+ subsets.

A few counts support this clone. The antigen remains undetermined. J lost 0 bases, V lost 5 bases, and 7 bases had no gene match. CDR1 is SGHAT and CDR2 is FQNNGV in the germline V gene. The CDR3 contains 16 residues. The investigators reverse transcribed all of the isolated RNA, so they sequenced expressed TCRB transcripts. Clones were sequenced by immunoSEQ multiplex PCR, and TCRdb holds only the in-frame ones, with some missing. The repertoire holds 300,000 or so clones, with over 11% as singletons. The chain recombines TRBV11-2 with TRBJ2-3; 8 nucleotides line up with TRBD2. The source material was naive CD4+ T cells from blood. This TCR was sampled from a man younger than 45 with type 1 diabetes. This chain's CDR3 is CASSGQLAASTDTQYF. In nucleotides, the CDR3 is TGTGCCAGCAGCGGACAACTAGCGGCTAGCACAGATACGCAGTATTTT.